Presented here are 10 T cell receptor beta chains from one specimen sequenced in a study of early T cells in non-severe SARS-CoV-2 infection. TCRdb itself ran the 5' RACE reads through MiXCR, one entry per CDR3 protein. The sample lists about 33,000 distinct CDR3 sequences, around 5% occurring once. The sequencing input was whole blood. All receptors derive from an adult who was a healthcare worker with PCR-confirmed SARS-CoV-2 infection or an uninfected control (not recorded which).

The sample holds many counts of this clonotype. The rearrangement joins TRBV20-1 to TRBJ2-3; D is unclear. The CDR3 length is 11 residues. Trimming removed 7 bases from V and 3 bases from J, with 8 bases in between. Germline V gives CDR1 DFQATT, CDR2 SNEGSKA (reference sequence). CDR3 sequence: CSGHRTDTQYF. CDR3 sequence (DNA): TGCAGTGGCCATAGGACAGATACGCAGTATTTT.

This clonotype was picked up a small number of times. The rearrangement joins TRBV6-6 to TRBJ2-3, with 8 nucleotides matching TRBD2. CDR3 length: 15 residues. The ends lost 3 bases at V and 2 bases at J; junction bases unmatched: 4. Germline V CDR1 and CDR2: MNHNY, SVGAGI (reference sequence). The CDR3 coding sequence is TGTGCCAGCAGTTATAGCGGGGAAAACACAGATACGCAGTATTTT. This sequence encodes CASSYSGENTDTQYF.

The V gene is TRBV3-1, the J gene TRBJ2-5; unclear D gene. CDR3 length: 15 residues. Germline V gene sequence: CDR1 LGHDT, CDR2 YNNKEL (reference sequence). Trimming left V 1 base short and J 5 bases short, with 14 bases between. CDR3 sequence (DNA): TGTGCCAGCAGCCAAGCATCCCGTGAGACGGAGACCCAGTACTTC. Amino acids: CASSQASRETETQYF.

This clonotype was counted ten times or more. The chain combines TRBV20-1 with TRBJ1-1; the D gene is possibly TRBD1 (5 bases). Germline lookup yields CDR1 DFQATT and CDR2 SNEGSKA (reference sequence). V gave up 0 bases and J gave up 5 bases, with 13 bases separating them. The CDR3 runs to 14 residues. CDR3 sequence reads: CSARDGALFTEAFF. For the CDR3, the DNA is TGCAGTGCTAGAGATGGGGCCCTTTTTACTGAAGCTTTCTTT.

This clonotype was recorded at least ten times. This chain connects TRBV20-1 to TRBJ2-3, with 12 bases identical to TRBD2. The V segment lost 3 bases and the J segment 2 bases; nucleotides outside the gene matches: 6. Germline V lookup: CDR1 DFQATT, CDR2 SNEGSKA (reference sequence). The CDR3 loop spans 16 amino acids. The CDR3 nucleotides are TGCAGTGCTAGTCCACTAGCGGGGGGACACACAGATACGCAGTATTTT. This translates into CSASPLAGGHTDTQYF.

This clonotype was seen only a few times. The CDR3 coding sequence is TGTGCCAGCAGCTTGATAGGGGCAATGTCTACCGACTATGGCTACACCTTC. Translated: CASSLIGAMSTDYGYTF. The chain employs TRBV5-5 and TRBJ1-2, with D possibly TRBD1 on 5 matching bases. CDR1 and CDR2 (germline): SGHKS, YYEKEE (reference sequence). Trimming took off 1 base at V and 3 bases at J, with 19 bases between the two ends. This CDR3 is built from 17 residues. Full variable domain (rest looked up from reference TRBV5-5 and TRBJ1-2): DAGVTQSPTHLIKTRGQQVTLRCSPISGHKSVSWYQQVLGQGPQFIFQYYEKEERGRGNFPDRFSARQFPNYSSELNVNALLLGDSALYLCASSLIGAMSTDYGYTFGSGTRLTVV.

This clonotype was seen ten or more times. The chain is built from TRBV28 and TRBJ2-2; D is uncertain. The CDR3 runs 12 residues. The V and J ends lost 6 bases and 8 bases respectively, with 10 bases between them. CDR1 and CDR2 (germline): MDHEN, SYDVKM. The CDR3 is CASSTEVGELFF. CDR3 DNA sequence: TGTGCCAGCAGCACAGAAGTGGGGGAGCTGTTTTTT.

This clonotype was seen a handful of times. V is TRBV11-2 and J is TRBJ2-5; D not certain. V was clipped by 1 base and J by 4 bases, with 16 bases between them. In germline, CDR1 is SGHAT, CDR2 FQNNGV. This CDR3 comprises 16 residues. CDR3 in amino acids: CASSLGVNSGPETQYF. In DNA form, the CDR3 reads TGTGCCAGCAGCTTAGGAGTTAACTCTGGACCAGAGACCCAGTACTTC.

This clonotype has at least ten counts. The chain has TRBV18 and TRBJ2-1; 9 positions agree with TRBD2. The CDR3 is made up of 16 amino acids. Germline loops: CDR1 KGHSH, CDR2 LQKENI. V dropped 0 bases and J dropped 4; count of bases not matched to a gene: 4. CDR3 coding DNA: TGTGCCAGCTCACCACCTGGACTAGCGCATTACAATGAGCAGTTCTTC. It is translated as CASSPPGLAHYNEQFF.

The chain combines TRBV7-9 with TRBJ2-5; D gene ambiguous. Germline assignment: CDR1 SEHNR and CDR2 FQNEAQ (reference sequence). The CDR3 length is 13 residues. The V and J ends lost 1 base and 4 bases respectively, with 7 bases between them. CDR3 sequence (DNA): TGTGCCAGCAGCTTAGGAACAGCAGAGACCCAGTACTTC. This translates into CASSLGTAETQYF.